These T cell receptor beta chains were read from a single sample in a study of blood T cell repertoires in COVID-19. Repertoires were generated with immunoSEQ multiplex PCR, while TCRdb's copy carries only in-frame clones and drops some. The sample lists 200,000 or so clones; 84% were seen once. Source material: peripheral blood. The receptors were sampled from a human donor in a cohort sampled during active COVID-19. Both conserved end residues are part of each CDR3. Each record gives: V gene, J gene, CDR3 protein.

TRBV10-2	TRBJ2-7	CASSDNRAYEQYF
TRBV30	TRBJ2-5	CAWSRGGTQETQYF
TRBV7-6	TRBJ1-2	CASSLRTGGTYGYTF
TRBV3-1/TRBV3-2	TRBJ2-7	CASSQAIGDSYEQYF
TRBV5-1	TRBJ2-4	CASSSDRNIQYF
TRBV3-1/TRBV3-2	TRBJ2-3	CASSQEGLTPTDTQYF
TRBV29-1	TRBJ1-5	CSAVSGGEQPQHF
TRBV3-1/TRBV3-2	TRBJ2-7	CASSQENLAAYEQYF
TRBV18	TRBJ2-7	CASSPSVRSGGTVPRREQYF
TRBV11-2	TRBJ2-7	CASRPIAGGPEQYF
TRBV2	TRBJ2-7	CASRELAGAPYEQYF
TRBV4-1	TRBJ2-7	CASSQRQNSYEQYF
TRBV5-6	TRBJ2-7	CASSLLASGAYEQYF
TRBV10-3	TRBJ2-7	CAISQGSRDLYSYEQYF
TRBV28	TRBJ2-2	CASTKLDLNTGELFF
TRBV28	TRBJ2-5	CASSLFRGRELKKETQYF
TRBV18	TRBJ1-5	CASSPQTGAHQPQHF
TRBV28	TRBJ2-6	CASSPDRVSGANVLTF
TRBV28	TRBJ1-1	CASSSPGFANTEAFF
TRBV29-1	TRBJ2-2	CSVGGLNTGELFF
TRBV29-1	TRBJ1-1	CSVEARLEGEAFF
TRBV7-2	TRBJ2-7	CASSFPGLGYEQYF
TRBV7-9	TRBJ1-4	CASSLARTGDEKLFF
TRBV28	TRBJ2-7	CASTPIGGGGSYEQYF
TRBV27	TRBJ1-2	CASSLRGTGATSRGYTF
TRBV14	TRBJ2-7	CASSPRVVGQGEQYF
TRBV5-1	TRBJ2-7	CASSLRGSGFSYEQYF
TRBV11-2	TRBJ2-2	CASSSLLRLEGLNTGELFF